This T cell receptor beta chain was documented in a study of T cells in tuberculosis. Study-level background: T cells were selected with CD1B tetramers loaded with glucose monomycolate. This South African cohort compared adolescents with or without latent tuberculosis against adults with active tuberculosis.

Measured with immunoSEQ multiplex PCR; TCRdb has only the in-frame clones, and not every one. The sample records more than 35,000 clones, 90% to 95% being singletons. Per the germline V gene, CDR1 is MDHEN and CDR2 is SYDVKM. The CDR3 is made up of 18 amino acids. Trimming cost V 1 base and J 1 base; bases outside gene matches: 13. The chain joins TRBV28 to TRBJ2-7; TRBD1 aligns across 7 bases. The sequenced sample consisted of PBMCs. The receptor's source is a donor aged 10 to 29 with latent tuberculosis or without tuberculosis infection. Some clones in this sample may be carry-over from other donors' samples. This CDR3 reads CASSLYVIISGQSYEQYF. The CDR3 DNA reads as TGTGCCAGCAGTTTATATGTTATTATATCGGGACAGTCCTACGAGCAGTACTTC.